The clone carrying this TCR beta chain was detected ten times or more. TRAV- and TRBV-specific primers, spanning alpha and beta chains, primed first-strand cDNA. TCRs underwent 15 to 25 PCR cycles of amplification with a constant-region primer and V-primer adapter. In vitro transcription amplified the mRNA that had been isolated. TCRdb reprocessed the reads via MiXCR and lists one record per CDR3 protein. The sample carries around 83,000 distinct CDR3 sequences, approximately 17% recorded once. This entry belongs to a study of low-dose radiotherapy and immunotherapy resistance in tumors. Study as a whole: Treatment of Cohort 1 consisted of 0.5 Gy per fraction every 2 weeks, adding up to 6.5 Gy. Fractions of 1 Gy went to Cohort 2 every two weeks, for 13 Gy over 26 weeks.

CDR3 length: 19 amino acids. Germline V lookup: CDR1 SEHNR, CDR2 FQNEAQ (reference sequence). The V and J ends lost 0 bases and 0 bases, in that order; junction bases with no gene match: 4. The time point is: before trial treatment. The donors, trial participants, received nivolumab, ipilimumab, aspirin, low-dose cyclophosphamide and low-dose radiotherapy. The sequence came from a male donor with prostate cancer. The sample in question was PBMCs, obtained before treatment. V and J are TRBV7-9 and TRBJ2-6, with 11 nucleotides matching TRBD1. The CDR3 DNA is TGTGCCAGCAGCTTAGCCCGGACAGGGGGCCCCTCTGGGGCCAACGTCCTGACTTTC. Translating it yields CASSLARTGGPSGANVLTF.